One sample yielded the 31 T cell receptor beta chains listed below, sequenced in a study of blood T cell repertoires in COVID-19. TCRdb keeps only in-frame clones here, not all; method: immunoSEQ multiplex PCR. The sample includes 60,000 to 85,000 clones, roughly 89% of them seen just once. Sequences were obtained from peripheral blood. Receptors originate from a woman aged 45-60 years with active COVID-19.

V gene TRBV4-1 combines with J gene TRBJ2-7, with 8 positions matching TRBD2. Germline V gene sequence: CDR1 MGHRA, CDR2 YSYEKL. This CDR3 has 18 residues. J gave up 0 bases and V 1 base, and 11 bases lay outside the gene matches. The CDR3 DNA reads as TGCGCCAGCAGCCAAGCAGGGCTAGCGGGCGGTTCCTCCTACGAGCAGTACTTC. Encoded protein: CASSQAGLAGGSSYEQYF.

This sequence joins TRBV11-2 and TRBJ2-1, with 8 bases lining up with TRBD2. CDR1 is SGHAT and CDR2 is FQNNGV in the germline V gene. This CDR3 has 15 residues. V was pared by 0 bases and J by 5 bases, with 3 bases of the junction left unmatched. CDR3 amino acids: CASSLDGREDNEQFF. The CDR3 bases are TGTGCCAGCAGCTTAGACGGGCGGGAGGACAATGAGCAGTTCTTC.

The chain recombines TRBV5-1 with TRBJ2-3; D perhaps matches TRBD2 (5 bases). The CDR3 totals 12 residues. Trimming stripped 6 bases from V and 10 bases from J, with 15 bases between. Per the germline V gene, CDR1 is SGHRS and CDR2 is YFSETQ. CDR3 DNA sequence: TGCGCCAGCACCGATCGTGCGGGTGCGCAGTATTTT. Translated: CASTDRAGAQYF.

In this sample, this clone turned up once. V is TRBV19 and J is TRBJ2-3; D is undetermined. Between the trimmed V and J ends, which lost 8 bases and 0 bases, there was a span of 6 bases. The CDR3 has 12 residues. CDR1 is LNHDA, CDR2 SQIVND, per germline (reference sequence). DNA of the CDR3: TGTGCCAGTGGGCCAAGCACAGATACGCAGTATTTT. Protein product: CASGPSTDTQYF.

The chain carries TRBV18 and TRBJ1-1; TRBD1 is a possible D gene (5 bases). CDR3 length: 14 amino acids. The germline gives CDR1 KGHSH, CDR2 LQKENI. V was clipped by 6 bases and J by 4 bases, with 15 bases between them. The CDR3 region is CASSLTGVLTEAFF. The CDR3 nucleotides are TGTGCCAGCTCCCTGACGGGGGTCCTCACTGAAGCTTTCTTT.

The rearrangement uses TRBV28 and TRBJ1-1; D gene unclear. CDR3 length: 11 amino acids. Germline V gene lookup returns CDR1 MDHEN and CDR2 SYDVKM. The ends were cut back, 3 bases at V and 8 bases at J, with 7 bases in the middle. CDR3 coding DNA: TGTGCCAGCAGTTTCGGTAAGGAAGCTTTCTTT. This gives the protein CASSFGKEAFF.

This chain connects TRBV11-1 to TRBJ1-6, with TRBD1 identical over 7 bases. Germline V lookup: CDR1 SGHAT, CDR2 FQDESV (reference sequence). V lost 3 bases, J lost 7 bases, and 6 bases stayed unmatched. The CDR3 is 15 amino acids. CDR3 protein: CASSLSGTENSPLHF. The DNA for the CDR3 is TGTGCCAGCAGCTTGTCCGGGACAGAGAATTCACCCCTCCACTTT.

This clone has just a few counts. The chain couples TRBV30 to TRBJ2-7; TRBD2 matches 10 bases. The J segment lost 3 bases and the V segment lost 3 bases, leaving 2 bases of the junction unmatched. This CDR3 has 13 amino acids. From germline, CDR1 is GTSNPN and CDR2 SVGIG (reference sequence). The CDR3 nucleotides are TGTGCCTGGAGACTAGCGGGGAGCTACGAGCAGTACTTC. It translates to CAWRLAGSYEQYF.

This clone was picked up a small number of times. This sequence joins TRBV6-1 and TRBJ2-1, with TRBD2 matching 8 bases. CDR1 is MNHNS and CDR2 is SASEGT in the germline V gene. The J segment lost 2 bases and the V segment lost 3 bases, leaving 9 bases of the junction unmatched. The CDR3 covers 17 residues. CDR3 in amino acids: CASSDLSGSFTYNEQFF. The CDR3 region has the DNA TGTGCCAGCAGTGATCTAAGCGGGAGTTTTACCTACAATGAGCAGTTCTTC.

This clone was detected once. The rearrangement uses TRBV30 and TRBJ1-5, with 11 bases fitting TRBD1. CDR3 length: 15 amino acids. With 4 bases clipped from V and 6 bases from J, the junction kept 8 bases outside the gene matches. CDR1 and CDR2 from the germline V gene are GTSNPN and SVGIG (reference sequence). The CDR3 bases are TGTGCCTGGAACCACGGGGACAGGGGGTTTCAGCCCCAGCATTTT. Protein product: CAWNHGDRGFQPQHF.

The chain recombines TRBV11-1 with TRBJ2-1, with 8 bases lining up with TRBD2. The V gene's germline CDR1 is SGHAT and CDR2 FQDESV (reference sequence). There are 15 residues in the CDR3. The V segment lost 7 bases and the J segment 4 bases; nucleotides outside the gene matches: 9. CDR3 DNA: TGTGCCAGCAAGCGGGAGTCCTACACTTACAATGAGCAGTTCTTC. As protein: CASKRESYTYNEQFF.

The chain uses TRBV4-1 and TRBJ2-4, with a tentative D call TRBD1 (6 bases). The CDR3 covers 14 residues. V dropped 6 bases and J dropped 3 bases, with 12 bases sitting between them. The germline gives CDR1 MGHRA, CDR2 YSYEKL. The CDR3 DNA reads TGCGCCAGCAGACACAGGGTTGACAAAAACATTCAGTACTTC. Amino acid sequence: CASRHRVDKNIQYF.

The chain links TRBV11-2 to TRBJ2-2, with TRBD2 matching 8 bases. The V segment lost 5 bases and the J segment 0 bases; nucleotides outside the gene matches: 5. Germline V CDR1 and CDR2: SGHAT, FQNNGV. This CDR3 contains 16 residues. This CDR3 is CASSPRGGSNTGELFF. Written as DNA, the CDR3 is TGTGCCAGCAGCCCTCGGGGGGGGTCGAACACCGGGGAGCTGTTTTTT.

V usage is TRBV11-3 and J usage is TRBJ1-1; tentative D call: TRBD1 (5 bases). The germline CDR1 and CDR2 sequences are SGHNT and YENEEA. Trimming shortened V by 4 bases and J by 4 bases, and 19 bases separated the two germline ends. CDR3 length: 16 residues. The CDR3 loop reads CASSSLGGGVRTEAFF. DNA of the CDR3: TGTGCCAGCAGCTCCCTGGGGGGAGGAGTTCGCACTGAAGCTTTCTTT.

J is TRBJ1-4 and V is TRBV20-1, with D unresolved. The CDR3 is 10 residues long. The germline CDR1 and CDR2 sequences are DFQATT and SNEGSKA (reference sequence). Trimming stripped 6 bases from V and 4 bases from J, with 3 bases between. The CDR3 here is CSAFNEKLFF. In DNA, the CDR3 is TGCAGTGCCTTTAATGAAAAACTGTTTTTT.

CDR3 in DNA: TGCAGCGTTTATCTGGCGGGAGGCCTTCCCTCCTACGAGCAGTACTTC. Protein product: CSVYLAGGLPSYEQYF. This chain links TRBV29-1 with TRBJ2-7; 8 bases are shared with TRBD2. The length of the CDR3 is 16 residues. Germline lookup yields CDR1 SQVTM and CDR2 ANQGSEA. The junction had 12 bases not matched to a gene; V was cut back by 5 bases and J by 0 bases.

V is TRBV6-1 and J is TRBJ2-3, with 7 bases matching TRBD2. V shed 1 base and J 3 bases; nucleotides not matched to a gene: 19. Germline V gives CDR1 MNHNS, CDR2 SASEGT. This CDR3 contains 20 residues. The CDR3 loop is CASSEGVGGSGFFVTDTQYF. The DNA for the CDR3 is TGTGCCAGCAGTGAAGGGGTGGGGGGTAGCGGGTTTTTTGTGACAGATACGCAGTATTTT.

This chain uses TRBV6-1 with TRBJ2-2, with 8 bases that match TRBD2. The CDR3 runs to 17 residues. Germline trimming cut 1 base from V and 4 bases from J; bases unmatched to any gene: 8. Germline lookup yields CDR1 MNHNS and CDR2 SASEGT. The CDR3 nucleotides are TGTGCCAGCAGTGAAGGACCGGGACTAGTCTCCACCGGGGAGCTGTTTTTT. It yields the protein CASSEGPGLVSTGELFF.

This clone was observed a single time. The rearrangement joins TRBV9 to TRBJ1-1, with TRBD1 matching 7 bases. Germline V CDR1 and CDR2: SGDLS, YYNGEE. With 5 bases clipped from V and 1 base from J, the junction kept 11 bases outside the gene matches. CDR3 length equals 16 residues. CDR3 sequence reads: CASSSETGRGNTEAFF. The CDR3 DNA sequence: TGTGCCAGCAGTTCCGAGACAGGGCGGGGGAACACTGAAGCTTTCTTT.

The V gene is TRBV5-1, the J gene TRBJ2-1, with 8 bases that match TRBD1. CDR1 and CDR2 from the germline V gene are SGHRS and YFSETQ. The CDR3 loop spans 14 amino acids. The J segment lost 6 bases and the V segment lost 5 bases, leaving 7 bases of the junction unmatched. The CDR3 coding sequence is TGCGCCAGCAGTGGGTATCAGGGGGCCAATGAGCAGTTCTTC. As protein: CASSGYQGANEQFF. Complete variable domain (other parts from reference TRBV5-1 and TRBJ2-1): KAGVTQTPRYLIKTRGQQVTLSCSPISGHRSVSWYQQTPGQGLQFLFEYFSETQRNKGNFPGRFSGRQFSNSRSEMNVSTLELGDSALYLCASSGYQGANEQFFGPGTRLTVL.

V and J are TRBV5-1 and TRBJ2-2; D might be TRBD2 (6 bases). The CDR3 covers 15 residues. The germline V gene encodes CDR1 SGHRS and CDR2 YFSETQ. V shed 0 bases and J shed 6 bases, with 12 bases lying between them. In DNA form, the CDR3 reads TGCGCCAGCAGCTTGGTGGCAGGCGGGGCCGGGGAGCTGTTTTTT. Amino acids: CASSLVAGGAGELFF.

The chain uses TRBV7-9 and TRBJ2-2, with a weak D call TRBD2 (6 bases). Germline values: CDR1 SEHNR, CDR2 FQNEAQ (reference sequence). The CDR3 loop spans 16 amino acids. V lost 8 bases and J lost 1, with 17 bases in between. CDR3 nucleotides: TGTGCCAGCGGCGGGGATCTCAGGAGGAACACCGGGGAGCTGTTTTTT. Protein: CASGGDLRRNTGELFF.

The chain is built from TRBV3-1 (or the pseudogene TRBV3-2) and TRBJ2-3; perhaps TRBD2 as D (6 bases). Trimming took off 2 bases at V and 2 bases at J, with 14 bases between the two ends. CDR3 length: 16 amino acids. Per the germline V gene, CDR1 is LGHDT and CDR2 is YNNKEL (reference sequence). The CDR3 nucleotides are TGTGCCAGCAGCCAATTTAGCGGCGGCGTCACAGATACGCAGTATTTT. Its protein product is CASSQFSGGVTDTQYF.

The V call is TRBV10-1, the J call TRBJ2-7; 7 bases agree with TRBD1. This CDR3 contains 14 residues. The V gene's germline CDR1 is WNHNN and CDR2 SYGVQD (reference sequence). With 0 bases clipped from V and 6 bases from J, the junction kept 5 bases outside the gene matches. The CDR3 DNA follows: TGCGCCAGCAGTGAGTCAAACAGGGGACCCGAGCAGTACTTC. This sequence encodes CASSESNRGPEQYF.

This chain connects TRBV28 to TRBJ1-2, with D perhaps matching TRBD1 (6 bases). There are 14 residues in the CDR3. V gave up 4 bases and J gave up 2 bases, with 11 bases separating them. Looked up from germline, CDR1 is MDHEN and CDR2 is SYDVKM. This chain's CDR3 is CASSSGQSNYGYTF. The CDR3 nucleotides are TGTGCCAGCAGTTCTGGACAGTCCAACTATGGCTACACCTTC.

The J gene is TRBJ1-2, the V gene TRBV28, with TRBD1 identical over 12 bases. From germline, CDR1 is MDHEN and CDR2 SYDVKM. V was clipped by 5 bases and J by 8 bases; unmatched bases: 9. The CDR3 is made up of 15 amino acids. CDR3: CASSVTGTGGGGYTF. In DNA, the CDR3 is TGTGCCAGCAGTGTCACCGGGACAGGGGGCGGCGGCTACACCTTC.

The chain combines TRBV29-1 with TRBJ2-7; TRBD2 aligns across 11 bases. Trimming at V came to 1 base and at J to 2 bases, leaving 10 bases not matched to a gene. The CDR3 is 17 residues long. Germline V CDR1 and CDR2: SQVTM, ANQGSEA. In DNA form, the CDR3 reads TGCAGCGTTGAAGGGGTGGCGACTAGCGGGGCCACCTACGAGCAGTACTTC. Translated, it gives CSVEGVATSGATYEQYF.

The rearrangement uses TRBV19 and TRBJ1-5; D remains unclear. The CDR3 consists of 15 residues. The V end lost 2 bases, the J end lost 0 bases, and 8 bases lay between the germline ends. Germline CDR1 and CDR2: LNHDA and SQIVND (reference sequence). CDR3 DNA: TGTGCCAGTAGTATACCGGGGAGTAGCAATCAGCCCCAGCATTTT. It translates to CASSIPGSSNQPQHF.

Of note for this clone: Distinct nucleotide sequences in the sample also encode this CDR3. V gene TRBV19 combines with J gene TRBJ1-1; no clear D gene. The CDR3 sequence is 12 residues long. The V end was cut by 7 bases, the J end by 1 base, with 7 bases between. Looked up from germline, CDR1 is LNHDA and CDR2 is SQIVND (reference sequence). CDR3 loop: CASTTGNTEAFF. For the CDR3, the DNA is TGTGCCAGTACGACGGGGAACACTGAAGCTTTCTTT.

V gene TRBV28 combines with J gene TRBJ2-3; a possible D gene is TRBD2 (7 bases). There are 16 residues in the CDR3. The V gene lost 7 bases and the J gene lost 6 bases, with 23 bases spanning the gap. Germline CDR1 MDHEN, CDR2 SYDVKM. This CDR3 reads CASTGGRGNWRDTQYF. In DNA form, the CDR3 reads TGTGCCAGCACCGGGGGGCGAGGCAACTGGCGGGATACGCAGTATTTT.

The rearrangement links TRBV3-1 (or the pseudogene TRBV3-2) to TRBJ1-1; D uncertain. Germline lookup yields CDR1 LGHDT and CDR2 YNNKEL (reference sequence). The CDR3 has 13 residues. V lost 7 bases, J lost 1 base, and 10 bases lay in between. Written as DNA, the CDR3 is TGTGCCAGCACCCCCCTAGGGAACACTGAAGCTTTCTTT. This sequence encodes CASTPLGNTEAFF.